This T cell receptor (beta chain) comes out of a study of cytomegalovirus exposure and HLA in healthy donors. This clone was counted a few times. Antigen specificity is unknown. The study ran its PCR with 60 Vbeta and 13 Jbeta primers. Repertoires were generated with immunoSEQ multiplex PCR, while TCRdb's copy carries only in-frame clones and drops some. The sample holds about 84,000 clones, roughly 63% seen once. Findings of the study overall: Being productive about 90% or about 30% of the time was typical of most TCR beta V segments in an earlier analysis. Immune exposure information comprised only CMV serostatus.

Deletions cut 1 base from V and 4 bases from J, with 7 bases between. Per germline, CDR1 KGHSH and CDR2 LQKENI. The CDR3 spans 13 residues. Sequenced: PBMCs. This sequence joins TRBV18 and TRBJ2-5; D gene unclear. This TCR derives from a middle-aged woman in good health and CMV-seropositive. CDR3 sequence (DNA): TGTGCCAGCTCACCACAAACCGGAGAGACCCAGTACTTC. As protein: CASSPQTGETQYF.